The present T cell receptor beta chain was sequenced within a study of CD8+ T cells in alopecia areata. The CDR3 is 15 residues long. Germline CDR1 LNHDA, CDR2 SQIVND (reference sequence). V lost 10 bases and J lost 0; bases outside the gene matches: 11. Findings and caveats of the study: For lesional scalp, especially alopecia totalis/universalis, clonality was higher than in normal scalp.

Following RNA extraction, reverse transcription yielded cDNA that acted as the sequencing template. Repertoires were generated with immunoSEQ multiplex PCR, while TCRdb's copy carries only in-frame clones and drops some. Of some 200,000 clones in the sample, more than 55% were seen once. For this clone: Its specificity is unknown.

This TCR was recovered from a human donor in good health. The chain is built from TRBV19 and TRBJ1-1; TRBD1 aligns across 7 bases. Sequencing input: CD8+ T cells sorted from blood. This chain's CDR3 is CATEMTQGMNTEAFF. CDR3 DNA: TGTGCCACTGAGATGACACAGGGGATGAACACTGAAGCTTTCTTT.